This TCR beta chain was sequenced during a study of CD8+CD57+ T cells in acquired aplastic anemia. General study findings and limits: The number of CD8+ CDR3 sequences shared by patients and controls was around 30.

As to this clonotype: Its antigen remains unknown.

Sequenced patients had shown CD8+CD57+ cell expansion by flow cytometry. The patients, all of them, had severe acquired aplastic anemia. CDR1 is SGHVS and CDR2 is FQNEAQ in the germline V gene. V was pared by 0 bases and J by 5 bases, with 19 bases between. The CDR3 runs to 18 residues. The use of genomic DNA as template underpinned the TCR beta VDJ and CDR3 profiling. TCRdb re-called the reads with MiXCR, one entry per CDR3 protein. The sample yields about 260,000 distinct CDR3 sequences, roughly 80% seen once. The chain combines TRBV7-8 with TRBJ1-4; unclear D gene. This TCR derives from a human donor with aplastic anemia. The sample consisted of sorted CD4+, CD8+, or CD8+CD57+ T cells (not recorded which) from PBMCs. The CDR3 bases are TGTGCCAGCAGCTTAGCGGGAGGTCCCGATACGCAGAATGAAAAACTGTTTTTT. This gives the protein CASSLAGGPDTQNEKLFF.